This record looks at one T cell receptor beta chain sequence and its context. Its antigen remains unknown. There are 17 residues in the CDR3. Deletions cut 4 bases from V and 1 base from J, with 20 bases between. Germline V gives CDR1 SGHRS, CDR2 YFSETQ. This entry is derived from a study of T cell responses to AZD1222 COVID-19 vaccine. General study results and limits: Mapped onto spike, vaccine-associated CD4 TCRs spanned it and were dominant at 160-218 and 743-854. In the spike-specific TCR repertoire, nearly half reportedly target unmutated variant regions.

The data were produced by immunoSEQ multiplex PCR, yet TCRdb's version contains in-frame clones alone and is incomplete. The table lists 130,000 to 150,000 clones, about nine tenths of them singletons. This TCR was sampled from an adult in good health. This sequence joins TRBV5-1 and TRBJ1-1; D is undetermined. Here the sequenced sample was peripheral blood, taken on day 0 of MenACWY control vaccination. The CDR3 loop is CASSSGATTNRNTEAFF. Written as DNA, the CDR3 is TGCGCCAGCAGCAGCGGTGCTACGACGAACCGGAACACTGAAGCTTTCTTT.